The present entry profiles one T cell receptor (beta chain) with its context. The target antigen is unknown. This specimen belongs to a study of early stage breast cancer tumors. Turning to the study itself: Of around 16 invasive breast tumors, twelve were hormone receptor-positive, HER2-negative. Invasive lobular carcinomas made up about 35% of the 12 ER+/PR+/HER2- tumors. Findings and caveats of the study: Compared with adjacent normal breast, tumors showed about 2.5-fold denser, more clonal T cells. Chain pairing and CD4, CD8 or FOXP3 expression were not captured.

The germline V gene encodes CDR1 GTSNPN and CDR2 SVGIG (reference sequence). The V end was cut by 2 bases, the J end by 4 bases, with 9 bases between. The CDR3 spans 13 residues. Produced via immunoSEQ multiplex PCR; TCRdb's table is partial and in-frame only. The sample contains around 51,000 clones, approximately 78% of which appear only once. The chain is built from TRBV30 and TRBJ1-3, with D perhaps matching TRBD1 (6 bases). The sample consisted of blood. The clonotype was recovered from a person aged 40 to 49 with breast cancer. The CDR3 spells CAWSYQGGNTIYF. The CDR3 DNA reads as TGTGCCTGGAGTTATCAGGGGGGAAACACCATATATTTT.